This T cell receptor beta chain was profiled in a study of identical twins. Study observations and caveats: Memory repertoires lacked the insertion deficit that abundant cord blood beta clonotypes showed.

One entry per CDR3 protein, called by TCRdb with MiXCR from the 5' RACE reads. The sample carries 1.5 million or so distinct CDR3 sequences, under 35% recorded once. V gave up 0 bases and J gave up 13 bases, with 19 bases separating them. This CDR3 is 15 amino acids long. CDR1 LGHNA and CDR2 YNFKEQ come from the germline V gene. On this clonotype itself: The antigen remains unidentified.

This clonotype was sampled from a newborn girl in good health. Sequencing was performed on cord blood. V gene TRBV4-2 combines with J gene TRBJ2-4; D tentatively reads TRBD1 or TRBD2 (5 bases each). The CDR3, as DNA: TGTGCCAGCAGCCAAGAACCGGGACGCCCTACGAAGCAGTACTTC. Encoded protein: CASSQEPGRPTKQYF.